This T cell receptor beta chain derives from a study of blood T cell repertoires in COVID-19. Study in general: Some COVID-19 samples were acute and others convalescent; all came from the United States, Italy and Spain. Sample material is recorded as cDNA or gDNA derived from T cells, B-cell-depleted T cells, or PBMCs.

The V end lost 1 base, the J end lost 5 bases, and 15 bases lay between the germline ends. CDR1 is SGHVS and CDR2 is FQNEAQ in the germline V gene. The CDR3 spans 15 residues. Per the original methods: It was from reference gene primer amplification that nucleated cell counts were estimated. Assay: immunoSEQ multiplex PCR; the TCRdb copy retains only in-frame clones and omits some. V, J and clone size derive from that table, while D and trimming were established from the DNA sequence. Of some 250,000 clones in the sample, about 88% were seen once. Input material: peripheral blood. This TCR was recovered from a woman in her 40s who had recovered from COVID-19. V is TRBV7-8 and J is TRBJ2-7; D not certain. The CDR3 nucleotides read TGTGCCAGCAGCTTAGGGGCCAGCTATCTCGACGAGCAGTACTTC. Translation gives CASSLGASYLDEQYF.